This T cell receptor beta chain was sequenced during a study of blood T cell repertoires in COVID-19. As for the study in general: The United States, Italy and Spain supplied acute and convalescent COVID-19 samples.

Cohorts were based on clinical histories the participants reported. Two negative PCRs, clearance, or symptom resolution characterized the recovered Cohort 3 donors. The CDR3 extends over 16 amino acids. Germline CDR1 is LGHNA and CDR2 is YSLEER. J was trimmed by 4 bases and V by 2 bases; bases with no gene match: 8. Here immunoSEQ multiplex PCR was the method, and the copy in TCRdb shows in-frame clones only, minus some. This sample carries around 240,000 clones, about 82% of them seen once, and the ten largest clones take roughly 1.9%. The sequence was obtained from a woman in her 50s who had recovered from COVID-19. V is TRBV4-3 and J is TRBJ1-2; 9 bases line up with TRBD1. The sequencing sample was made of PBMCs or T cells enriched from blood (not recorded which). This CDR3 is CASSQLTGTGLYGYTF. The CDR3, as DNA: TGCGCCAGCAGCCAACTCACCGGGACAGGGCTCTATGGCTACACCTTC.